This T cell receptor beta chain derives from a study of T-cell memory formation after mild COVID-19. This CDR3 has 15 amino acids. Trimming at V came to 0 bases and at J to 7 bases, leaving 4 bases not matched to a gene. The V gene's germline CDR1 is LGHNA and CDR2 YSLEER. TCRdb re-called the 5' RACE reads through MiXCR, storing one row per CDR3 protein. In the table there are 250,000 to 350,000 distinct CDR3 sequences, approximately 15% of which are singletons. The study, taken as a whole, reports: The study detected some responding clones in pre-infection memory, suggesting cross-reactive memory joined.

The table lists this clonotype with a few counts. Its antigen is still unknown. The sequence was obtained from a man aged 18 to 29 who had mild COVID-19 (a few samples of this study predate the infection). Cell type and time point are not known. The sequencing input was PBMCs or a T cell subset sorted from them (not recorded which). The chain employs TRBV4-3 and TRBJ1-2; 11 bases are shared with TRBD1. CDR3 residues: CASSQDGQGAGGYTF. The CDR3 nucleotides read TGCGCCAGCAGCCAAGATGGACAGGGGGCAGGTGGCTACACCTTC.